This T cell receptor (beta chain) stems from a study of blood T cells in healthy people across ages. At the level of the study: Capture by template switching was about one barcoded beta molecule per two T cells. Whole-study findings and limits: Changes in expanded clonotypes were possibly confounded, as the CMV status of donors was unknown.

This CDR3 spans 14 amino acids. Germline values: CDR1 MNHEY, CDR2 SVGEGT. Between the trimmed V and J ends, which lost 5 bases and 3 bases, there was a span of 14 bases. Each sample yielded at least 5.5 micrograms of PBMC total RNA. Comments on this clonotype: Antigen specificity is unknown.

With a J-beta primer mix and a sample-barcoded 5' primer, a second PCR ran about 7 to 12 cycles. A single record per CDR3 protein comes from TCRdb applying MiXCR to the 5' RACE reads. The profile shows 1.5 million to 2 million distinct CDR3 sequences, 49% of them singletons. The sequence was obtained from a woman aged 40 to 49 in good health. Sequences were obtained from blood. The chain links TRBV6-2 or TRBV6-3 to TRBJ2-7; D is undetermined. The CDR3 spells CASSLSDHIYEQYF. The DNA for the CDR3 is TGTGCCAGCAGTCTCTCGGACCATATCTACGAGCAGTACTTC.